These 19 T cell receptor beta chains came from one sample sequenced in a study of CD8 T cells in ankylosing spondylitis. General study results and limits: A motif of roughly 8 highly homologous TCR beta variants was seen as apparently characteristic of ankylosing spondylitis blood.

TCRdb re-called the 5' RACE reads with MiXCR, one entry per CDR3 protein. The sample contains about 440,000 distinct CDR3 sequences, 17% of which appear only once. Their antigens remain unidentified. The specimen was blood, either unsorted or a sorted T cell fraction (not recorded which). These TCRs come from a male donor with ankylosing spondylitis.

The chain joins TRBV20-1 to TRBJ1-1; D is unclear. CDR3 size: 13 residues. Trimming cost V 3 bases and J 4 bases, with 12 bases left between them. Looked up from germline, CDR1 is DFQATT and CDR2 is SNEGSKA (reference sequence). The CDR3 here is CSARPGSGTEAFF. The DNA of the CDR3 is TGCAGTGCTAGGCCGGGCTCGGGCACTGAAGCTTTCTTT.

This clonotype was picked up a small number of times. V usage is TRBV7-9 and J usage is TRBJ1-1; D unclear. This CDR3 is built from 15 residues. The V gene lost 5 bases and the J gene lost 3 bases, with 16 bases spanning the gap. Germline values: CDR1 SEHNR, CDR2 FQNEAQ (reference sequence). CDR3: CASSRKGGKDTEAFF. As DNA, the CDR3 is TGTGCCAGCAGCCGAAAAGGTGGGAAGGACACTGAAGCTTTCTTT.

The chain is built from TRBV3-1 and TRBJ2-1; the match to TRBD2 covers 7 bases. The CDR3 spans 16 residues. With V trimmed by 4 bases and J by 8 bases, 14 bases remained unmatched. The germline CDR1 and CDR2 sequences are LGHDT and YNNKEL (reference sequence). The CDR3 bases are TGTGCCAGCAGCCGAGACGTAGCGGGCGGTACTTATGAGCAGTTCTTC. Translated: CASSRDVAGGTYEQFF.

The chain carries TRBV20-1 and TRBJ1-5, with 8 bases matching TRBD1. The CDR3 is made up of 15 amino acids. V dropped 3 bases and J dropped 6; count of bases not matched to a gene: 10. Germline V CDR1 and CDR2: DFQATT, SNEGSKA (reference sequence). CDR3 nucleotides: TGCAGTGCTAGCCGGTGGCAGGGGGCGAGTCAGCCCCAGCATTTT. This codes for CSASRWQGASQPQHF.

DNA for the CDR3: TGTGCCAGCAGTTTGACCCGAGCGCGTGGCTACACCTTC. Residues: CASSLTRARGYTF. This sequence joins TRBV12-3 or TRBV12-4 and TRBJ1-2, with unresolved D. V gave up 3 bases and J gave up 7 bases, with 12 bases separating them. CDR3 length equals 13 residues.

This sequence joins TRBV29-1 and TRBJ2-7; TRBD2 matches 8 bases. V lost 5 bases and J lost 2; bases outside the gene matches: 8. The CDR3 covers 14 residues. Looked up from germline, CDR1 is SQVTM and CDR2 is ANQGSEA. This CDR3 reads CSVSGGVPTYEQYF. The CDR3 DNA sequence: TGCAGCGTTAGCGGGGGCGTCCCCACCTACGAGCAGTACTTC.

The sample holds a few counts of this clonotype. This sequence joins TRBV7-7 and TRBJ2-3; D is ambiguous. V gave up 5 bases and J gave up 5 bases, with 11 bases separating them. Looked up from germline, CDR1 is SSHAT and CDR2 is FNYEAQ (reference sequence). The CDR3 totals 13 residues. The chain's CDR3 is CASSGSAGDTQYF. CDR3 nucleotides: TGTGCCAGCAGCGGATCAGCCGGAGATACGCAGTATTTT.

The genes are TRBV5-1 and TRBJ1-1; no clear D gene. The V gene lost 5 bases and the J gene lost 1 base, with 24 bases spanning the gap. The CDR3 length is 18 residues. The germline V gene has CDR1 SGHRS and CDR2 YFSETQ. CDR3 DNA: TGCGCCAGCAGTCGGATTTTTGAAGGCCGAACTTCGAACACTGAAGCTTTCTTT. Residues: CASSRIFEGRTSNTEAFF.

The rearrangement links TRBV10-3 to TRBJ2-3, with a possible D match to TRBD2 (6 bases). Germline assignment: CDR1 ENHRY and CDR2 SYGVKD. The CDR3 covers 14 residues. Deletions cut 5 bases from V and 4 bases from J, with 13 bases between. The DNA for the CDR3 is TGTGCCATCAGTACGGCGGGATCCCCAGATACGCAGTATTTT. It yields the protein CAISTAGSPDTQYF.

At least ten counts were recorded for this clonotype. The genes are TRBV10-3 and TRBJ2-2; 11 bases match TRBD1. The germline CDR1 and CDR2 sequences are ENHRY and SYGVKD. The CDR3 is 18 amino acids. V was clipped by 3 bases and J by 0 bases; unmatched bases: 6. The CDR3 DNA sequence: TGTGCCATCAGTGACTCCTGGACAGGGGGCGCGAACACCGGGGAGCTGTTTTTT. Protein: CAISDSWTGGANTGELFF.

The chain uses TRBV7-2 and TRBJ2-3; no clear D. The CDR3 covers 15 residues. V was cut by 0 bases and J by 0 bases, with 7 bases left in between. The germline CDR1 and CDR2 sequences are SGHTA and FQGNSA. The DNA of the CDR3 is TGTGCCAGCAGCTTAGCGGTTTCTAGCACAGATACGCAGTATTTT. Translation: CASSLAVSSTDTQYF.

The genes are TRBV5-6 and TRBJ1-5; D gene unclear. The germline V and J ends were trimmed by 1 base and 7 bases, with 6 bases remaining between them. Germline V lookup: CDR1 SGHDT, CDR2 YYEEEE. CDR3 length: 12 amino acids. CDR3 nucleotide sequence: TGTGCCAGCAGCTTGTACCAGCAGCCCCAGCATTTT. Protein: CASSLYQQPQHF. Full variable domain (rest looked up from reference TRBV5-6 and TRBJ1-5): DAGVTQSPTHLIKTRGQQVTLRCSPKSGHDTVSWYQQALGQGPQFIFQYYEEEERQRGNFPDRFSGHQFPNYSSELNVNALLLGDSALYLCASSLYQQPQHFGDGTRLSIL.

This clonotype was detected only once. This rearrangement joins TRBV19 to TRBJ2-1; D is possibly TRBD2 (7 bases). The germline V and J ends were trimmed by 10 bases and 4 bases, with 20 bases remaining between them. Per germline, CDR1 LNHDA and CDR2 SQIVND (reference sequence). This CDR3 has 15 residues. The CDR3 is CATQGGGSLYNEQFF. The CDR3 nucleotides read TGTGCCACCCAGGGAGGGGGGAGTCTTTACAATGAGCAGTTCTTC.

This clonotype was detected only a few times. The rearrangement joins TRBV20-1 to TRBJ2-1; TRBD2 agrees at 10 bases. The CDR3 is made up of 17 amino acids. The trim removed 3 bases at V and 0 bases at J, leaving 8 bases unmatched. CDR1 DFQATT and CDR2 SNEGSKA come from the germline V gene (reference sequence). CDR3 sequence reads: CSASSLAGASSYNEQFF. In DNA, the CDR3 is TGCAGTGCTAGTTCGCTAGCGGGAGCCAGCTCCTACAATGAGCAGTTCTTC.

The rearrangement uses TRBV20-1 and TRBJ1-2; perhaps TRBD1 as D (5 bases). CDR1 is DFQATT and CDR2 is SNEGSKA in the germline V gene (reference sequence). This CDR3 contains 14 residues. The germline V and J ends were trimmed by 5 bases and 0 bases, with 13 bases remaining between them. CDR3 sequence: CSAQAGLANYGYTF. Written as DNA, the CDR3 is TGCAGTGCTCAAGCAGGGTTAGCTAACTATGGCTACACCTTC.

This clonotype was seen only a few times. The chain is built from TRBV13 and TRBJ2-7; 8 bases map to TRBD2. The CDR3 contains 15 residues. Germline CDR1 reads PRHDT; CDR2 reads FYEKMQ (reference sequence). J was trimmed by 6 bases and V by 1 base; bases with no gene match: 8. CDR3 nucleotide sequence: TGTGCCAGCAGCTTAGCGGGACTAGTGGCTGGCGAGCAGTACTTC. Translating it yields CASSLAGLVAGEQYF.

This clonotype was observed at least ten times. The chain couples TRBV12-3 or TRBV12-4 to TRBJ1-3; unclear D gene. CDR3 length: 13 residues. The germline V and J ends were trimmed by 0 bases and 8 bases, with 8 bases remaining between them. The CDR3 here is CASSLAPGDTIYF. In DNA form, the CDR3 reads TGTGCCAGCAGTTTAGCCCCGGGAGACACCATATATTTT.

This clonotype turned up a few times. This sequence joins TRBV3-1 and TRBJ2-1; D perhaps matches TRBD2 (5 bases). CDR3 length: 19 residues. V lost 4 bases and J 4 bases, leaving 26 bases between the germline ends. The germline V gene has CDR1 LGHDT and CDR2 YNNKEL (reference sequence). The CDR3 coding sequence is TGTGCCAGCAGCCCCGGATCTAACTCCTGGGGAGAGTTATACAATGAGCAGTTCTTC. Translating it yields CASSPGSNSWGELYNEQFF.

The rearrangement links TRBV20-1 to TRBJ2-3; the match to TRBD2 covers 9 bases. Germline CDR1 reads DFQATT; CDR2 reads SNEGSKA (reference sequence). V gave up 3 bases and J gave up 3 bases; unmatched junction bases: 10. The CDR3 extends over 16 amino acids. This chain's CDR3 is CSASPGTSHQTDTQYF. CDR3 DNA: TGCAGTGCTAGTCCCGGGACTAGCCATCAGACAGATACGCAGTATTTT.